This T cell receptor beta chain was captured in a study of radiation and T cells in renal cell carcinoma (dated by TCRdb to 2020 to 2022). Regarding the complete study: The samples were drawn from a clinical trial, where primary renal cell carcinomas were treated with 15 Gy of stereotactic body radiation therapy and then removed by nephrectomy 4 weeks afterward. A total of roughly 53 samples underwent TCR beta sequencing, made up of around 26 tumors and about 27 peripheral blood samples. In the approximately 53 samples combined, some 4,000,000 unique CDR3 nucleotide sequences were found, encoding 2 million to 3 million unique CDR3 amino acid sequences. Overall results and qualifications from the work: Because pretreatment tumor biopsies were not available, the baseline intratumoral presence of clonotypes could not be determined. Tracking of blood repertoire dynamics stopped at four to five weeks after treatment, with no follow-up past that point. Top tumor clonotypes rose in blood from baseline to 2 weeks post-radiation, then contracted by 4 weeks, suggesting transient expansion of tumor-resident clones. Effects of radiation dose or scheduling on the TCR repertoire could not be addressed with the single-armed trial design.

The germline V and J ends show losses of 4 bases and 4 bases respectively, and no gene match explains 1 base of the junction. CDR1 and CDR2 were assigned from the germline V gene as MNHEY and SVGAGI. Taken from cysteine to phenylalanine, the CDR3 has 13 residues. Only CDR3 DNA remains: 39 bases, in frame from the first base. Only a few counts were recorded for this clone. The specificity of this receptor is unknown. No much larger clone is present one base from it, and per-base qualities are unavailable. Following the manufacturer's recommendations, the immunoSEQ kit was used to generate TCR beta libraries from genomic DNA. Library preparation used a first multiplex PCR with proprietary primers, then a second PCR adding unique barcodes, with bead cleanups after each round. A kit-provided positive control reaction and a negative control reaction were included in every sample batch. The final libraries were assessed on an Agilent 4200 TapeStation D1000 ScreenTape, pooled by volume, and quantified by qPCR. Sequencing was performed on an Illumina NextSeq500 with a MidOutput 150-cycle cartridge, and 156 Read1 and 15 Index1 cycles were run with kit custom primers. The pooled library was loaded at roughly 1 pM, with a roughly 20% PhiX control spiked in. Turning to the authors' computational methods: Vendor-processed data were analyzed in R, and a clonotype was defined as all T cells sharing the same CDR3 nucleotide sequence. In the clone abundance analyses, frequencies in each sample were normalized to that sample's 10,000 most abundant clones. Public T cell clones, which averaged fewer than five per sample, were removed prior to analysis. Tumor-enriched and baseline blood-enriched clonotypes were defined by at least a 32-fold difference in abundance between compartments. A beta-binomial differential abundance model was used to identify clonotypes that were expanded or contracted between blood time points. Similarity between tumor and blood repertoires was quantified using the Baroni-Urbani and Buser coefficient, and groups were compared with two-tailed Wilcoxon tests in R. TCRdb obtained this table from immuneACCESS and retained in-frame rearrangements with V and J assigned. These tables miss some clones; where compared with another copy, unresolved V genes account for less than half of the shortfall, and the remainder is unexplained. The DNA gave D and trimming, while V, J and clone size come from that table. Across this sample there are about 130,000 clones, with more than 75% seen only once. 5.8% of the sample rests with the top ten.

The time point label here, explained by the study, means: blood 2 weeks post-SBRT. The sample's treatment or condition label is to be understood as: 15 Gy SBRT to primary tumor, nephrectomy 4 weeks later. To track tumor-enriched clonotypes, serial peripheral blood was sampled from radiation-treated patients at baseline and at 2 weeks and 4 weeks after SBRT. All patients had renal cell carcinoma with clear cell pathology. Genomic DNA for TCR sequencing was prepared using the QIAamp DNA Blood Mini Kit (Qiagen). Samples were included in the analyses only if all quality control checks were passed. This TCR was sampled from a woman in her seventies with renal cell carcinoma. The sequenced sample was blood, obtained from a patient whose treatment included radiotherapy and nephrectomy. The V gene is TRBV6-5 and the J gene is TRBJ1-5; TRBD1 aligns with 7 central bases. The bases read TGTGCCAGCAGTTGGGACAGAAATCAGCCCCAGCATTTT. Protein translation: CASSWDRNQPQHF.